This T cell receptor beta chain was identified during a study of blood T cell repertoires in COVID-19. The CDR3 has 14 residues. Trimming removed 1 base from V and 5 bases from J; junction bases left unmatched: 0. Germline V gene sequence: CDR1 SGHNT, CDR2 YYREEE (reference sequence). Clones were read by immunoSEQ multiplex PCR, and TCRdb kept only the in-frame ones, dropping some. Here the sample spans 210,000 or so clones, approximately 80% being singletons. Specimen: peripheral blood. The sequence came from a woman older than 75 with active or convalescent COVID-19. This chain links TRBV5-4 with TRBJ2-1, with 10 bases matching TRBD2. The CDR3 coding sequence is TGTGCCAGCAGCTTGACTAGCGGGAACAATGAGCAGTTCTTC. Its protein product is CASSLTSGNNEQFF.